The present entry profiles one T cell receptor (beta chain) with its context. Study processing details: Estimated nucleated cell counts came from reference gene primer amplification. The data were produced by immunoSEQ multiplex PCR, yet TCRdb's version contains in-frame clones alone and is incomplete. That table is the source of V, J and clone size, and D and trimming were worked out from the DNA. The data show some 150,000 clones, 80% to 90% seen once. These data originate in a study of blood T cell repertoires in COVID-19. V was trimmed by 5 bases and J by 6 bases, leaving 19 bases between them. The CDR3 totals 15 residues. Germline V gene sequence: CDR1 GTSNPN, CDR2 SVGIG (reference sequence).

The sample consisted of peripheral blood. This receptor was identified in a man between 60 and 75 years old with acute or convalescent COVID-19. This sequence joins TRBV30 and TRBJ1-4; weak D call: TRBD1 (6 bases). The CDR3 DNA follows: TGTGCCTGGGGCCGGGGATGGGGGCTTGATGAAAAACTGTTTTTT. This translates into CAWGRGWGLDEKLFF.